This T cell receptor (beta chain) was recovered during a study of cytomegalovirus exposure and HLA in healthy donors. For the study at large: The study's early data release held around 85 million unique TCRs from HLA-typed donors. General observations from the study: Presence/absence comparisons presumed near-even sequencing depth among donors.

As to this clone: Its antigen remains unknown.

Researchers ran the PCR with 60 Vbeta and 13 Jbeta primers. Sequencing used immunoSEQ multiplex PCR; TCRdb keeps in-frame clones, though not all of them. The table has approximately 160,000 clones, 60% to 75% seen once. CDR3 length: 14 amino acids. Sequencing input: PBMCs. The V call is TRBV21-1, the J call TRBJ1-1. TRBV21-1 is an annotated pseudogene. This sequence was found in a woman between 45 and 60 years old in good health and CMV-seropositive. The CDR3: CASSKVWYGVGAFF. The DNA for the CDR3 is TGTGCCAGCAGCAAAGTATGGTACGGGGTCGGAGCTTTCTTT.